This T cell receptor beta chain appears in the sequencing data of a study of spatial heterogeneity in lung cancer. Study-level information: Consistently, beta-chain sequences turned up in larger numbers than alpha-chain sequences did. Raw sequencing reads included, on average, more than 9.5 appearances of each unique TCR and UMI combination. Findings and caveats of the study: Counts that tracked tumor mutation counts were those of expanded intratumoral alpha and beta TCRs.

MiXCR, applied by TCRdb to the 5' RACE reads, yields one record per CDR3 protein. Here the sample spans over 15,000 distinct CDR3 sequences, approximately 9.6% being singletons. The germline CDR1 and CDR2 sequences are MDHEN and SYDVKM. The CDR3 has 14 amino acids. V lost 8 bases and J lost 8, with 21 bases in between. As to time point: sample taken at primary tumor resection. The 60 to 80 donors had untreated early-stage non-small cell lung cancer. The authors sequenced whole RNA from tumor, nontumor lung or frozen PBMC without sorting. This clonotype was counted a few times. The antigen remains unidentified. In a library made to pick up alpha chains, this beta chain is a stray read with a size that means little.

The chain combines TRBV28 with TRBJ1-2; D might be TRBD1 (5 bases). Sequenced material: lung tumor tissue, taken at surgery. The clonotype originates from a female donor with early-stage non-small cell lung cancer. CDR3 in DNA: TGTGCCAGCGGATCCCGAGGAAGGGGCCGGGGCTACACCTTC. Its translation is CASGSRGRGRGYTF.